A single sample is the source of the 31 T cell receptor beta chains below, sequenced in a study of control samples from healthy donors and cancer patients. The repertoire was sequenced with immunoSEQ multiplex PCR; TCRdb's copy has only in-frame clones and lacks some. The sample yields tens of thousands of clones, 79% seen once. Sequences were obtained from PBMCs. The receptors stem from a man aged 60 to 69 with head and neck cancer.

This rearrangement joins TRBV15 to TRBJ2-7, with 10 bases that match TRBD1. The CDR3 spans 15 residues. The germline gives CDR1 LNHNV, CDR2 YYDKDF (reference sequence). The junction had 6 bases not matched to a gene; V was cut back by 3 bases and J by 4 bases. CDR3 coding DNA: TGTGCCACCAGCAGGTTGACAGGGGGCATTTACGAGCAGTACTTC. Protein: CATSRLTGGIYEQYF.

In its sample, this clone was seen a few times. The chain uses TRBV11-2 and TRBJ2-2; tentatively, D is TRBD1 (6 bases). CDR3 length: 15 residues. Trimming cost V 5 bases and J 2 bases, with 12 bases left between them. Germline V lookup: CDR1 SGHAT, CDR2 FQNNGV. The CDR3 protein is CASSLTGGNTGELFF. In nucleotides, the CDR3 is TGTGCCAGCAGCCTGACAGGTGGTAACACCGGGGAGCTGTTTTTT.

By frequency in the sample, this clone is medium-sized. J is TRBJ1-6 and V is TRBV30; no reliable D call. Germline V gives CDR1 GTSNPN, CDR2 SVGIG (reference sequence). The ends were cut back, 1 base at V and 10 bases at J, with 8 bases in the middle. The CDR3 totals 12 residues. The CDR3 coding sequence is TGTGCCTGGAGTGAGGGTAGCTCACCCCTCCACTTT. Translated, it gives CAWSEGSSPLHF.

CDR3 DNA sequence: TGTGCCAGCTCTACCAGTGGGCTTGGCTATGGCTACACCTTC. This sequence encodes CASSTSGLGYGYTF. The chain joins TRBV7-9 to TRBJ1-2; D is unresolved. Per the germline V gene, CDR1 is SEHNR and CDR2 is FQNEAQ (reference sequence). V was shortened by 8 bases and J by 4 bases, with 17 bases between the two germline ends. The CDR3 consists of 14 residues.

The rearrangement uses TRBV2 and TRBJ2-3; 9 bases map to TRBD2. The CDR3 consists of 15 residues. Unmatched junction bases numbered 10, after V lost 7 bases and J lost 5 bases. From germline, CDR1 is SNHLY and CDR2 FYNNEI. The CDR3 DNA sequence: TGTGCCAGCACCCGTGGGGCTAGCGGGAAAGATACGCAGTATTTT. Its translation: CASTRGASGKDTQYF. The variable domain in full, completed from reference TRBV2 and TRBJ2-3, reads EPEVTQTPSHQVTQMGQEVILRCVPISNHLYFYWYRQILGQKVEFLVSFYNNEISEKSEIFDDQFSVERPDGSNFTLKIRSTKLEDSAMYFCASTRGASGKDTQYFGPGTRLTVL.

This sequence joins TRBV11-3 and TRBJ2-2, with D perhaps TRBD1 or TRBD2 (5 bases each). Between the trimmed V and J ends, which lost 5 bases and 7 bases, there was a span of 23 bases. The CDR3 contains 17 residues. Germline values: CDR1 SGHNT, CDR2 YENEEA. The DNA for the CDR3 is TGTGCCAGCAGCCCTAGTTCAGGGCTTATACGGGGCGGGGAGCTGTTTTTT. This codes for CASSPSSGLIRGGELFF.

The genes are TRBV4-1 and TRBJ2-2; 10 bases fit TRBD2. The CDR3 consists of 16 residues. CDR1 and CDR2 (germline): MGHRA, YSYEKL. V gave up 4 bases and J gave up 5 bases; unmatched junction bases: 7. The CDR3 DNA reads as TGCGCCAGCAGCCCTCCAGCGGGAGGGGGAACCGGGGAGCTGTTTTTT. Protein product: CASSPPAGGGTGELFF.

Regarding this clone: This sample includes further DNA sequences coding for the same CDR3. This sequence joins TRBV9 and TRBJ2-7; the match to TRBD2 covers 10 bases. Germline V lookup: CDR1 SGDLS, CDR2 YYNGEE. The CDR3 runs 14 residues. The junction had 3 bases not matched to a gene; V was cut back by 0 bases and J by 6 bases. In DNA, the CDR3 is TGTGCCAGCAGCGTAGGCCTAGCGGGAGCCGAGCAGTACTTC. Its protein product is CASSVGLAGAEQYF. Full variable domain (rest looked up from reference TRBV9 and TRBJ2-7): DSGVTQTPKHLITATGQRVTLRCSPRSGDLSVYWYQQSLDQGLQFLIQYYNGEERAKGNILERFSAQQFPDLHSELNLSSLELGDSALYFCASSVGLAGAEQYFGPGTRLTVT.

The chain links TRBV27 to TRBJ1-4; unclear D gene. Trimming shortened V by 3 bases and J by 3 bases, and 14 bases separated the two germline ends. Germline V gives CDR1 MNHEY, CDR2 SMNVEV (reference sequence). This CDR3 is built from 16 residues. The CDR3 sequence: CASSLVSFGANEKLFF. The CDR3 DNA reads as TGTGCCAGCAGTTTGGTATCGTTTGGGGCTAATGAAAAACTGTTTTTT.

The CDR3 is CATSRGGGSNQPQHF. The CDR3 coding sequence is TGTGCCACCAGCAGAGGGGGTGGGAGTAATCAGCCCCAGCATTTT. V and J are TRBV15 and TRBJ1-5; D is uncertain. The CDR3 runs to 15 residues. Germline-derived CDR1 and CDR2 are LNHNV and YYDKDF (reference sequence). Trimming stripped 1 base from V and 4 bases from J, with 11 bases between.

The chain links TRBV27 to TRBJ2-7; tentatively, D is TRBD1 or TRBD2 (5 bases each). The CDR3 spans 14 residues. Per the germline V gene, CDR1 is MNHEY and CDR2 is SMNVEV (reference sequence). Trimming pared 6 bases from V and 1 base from J, leaving 13 bases between. The CDR3 region is CASRLVGGSYEQYF. DNA of the CDR3: TGTGCCAGCAGGCTGGTTGGGGGTTCCTACGAGCAGTACTTC.

DNA for the CDR3: TGTGCCAGCAGTTACTCGACCCGGAGACGCCAAGAGACCCAGTACTTC. Amino acids: CASSYSTRRRQETQYF. V gene TRBV6-2 or TRBV6-3 combines with J gene TRBJ2-5, with D uncertain. Trimming shortened V by 0 bases and J by 1 base, and 12 bases separated the two germline ends. CDR3 length: 16 residues. Per germline, CDR1 MNHEY and CDR2 SVGEGT.

The rearrangement links TRBV5-4 to TRBJ2-1, with D uncertain. The length of the CDR3 is 13 residues. Per the germline V gene, CDR1 is SGHNT and CDR2 is YYREEE (reference sequence). Trimming took off 0 bases at V and 4 bases at J, with 5 bases between the two ends. CDR3: CASSLDVYNEQFF. CDR3 nucleotide sequence: TGTGCCAGCAGCTTGGATGTATACAATGAGCAGTTCTTC.

The chain couples TRBV28 to TRBJ1-3; D might be TRBD1 (6 bases). CDR1 MDHEN and CDR2 SYDVKM come from the germline V gene. The CDR3 is made up of 14 amino acids. The V end lost 6 bases, the J end lost 3 bases, and 12 bases lay between the germline ends. CDR3: CASSYRAGGNTIYF. The CDR3 DNA reads as TGTGCCAGCAGCTACAGGGCTGGTGGAAACACCATATATTTT.

The chain carries TRBV28 and TRBJ2-7; D possibly corresponds to TRBD2 (6 bases). This CDR3 comprises 13 residues. V lost 5 bases to trimming and J lost 1 base, with 9 bases between them. Germline lookup yields CDR1 MDHEN and CDR2 SYDVKM. The CDR3 region has the DNA TGTGCCAGCAGTCTCGGGGGTTCCTACGAGCAGTACTTC. Translation: CASSLGGSYEQYF.

The chain carries TRBV15 and TRBJ2-5; 10 bases agree with TRBD2. With V trimmed by 1 base and J by 0 bases, 5 bases remained unmatched. This CDR3 is 17 amino acids long. Looked up from germline, CDR1 is LNHNV and CDR2 is YYDKDF (reference sequence). The CDR3 DNA is TGTGCCACCAGCAGAGTCGGTCTAGCGGGAGACCAAGAGACCCAGTACTTC. Translated: CATSRVGLAGDQETQYF. The variable domain in full, with the rest retrieved from reference TRBV15 and TRBJ2-5, is DAMVIQNPRYQVTQFGKPVTLSCSQTLNHNVMYWYQQKSSQAPKLLFHYYDKDFNNEADTPDNFQSRRPNTSFCFLDIRSPGLGDTAMYLCATSRVGLAGDQETQYFGPGTRLLVL.

V usage is TRBV5-1 and J usage is TRBJ2-1; perhaps TRBD1 as D (6 bases). V was clipped by 5 bases and J by 0 bases, with 9 bases between them. The CDR3 extends over 14 amino acids. The germline V gene encodes CDR1 SGHRS and CDR2 YFSETQ. The CDR3 reads CASSSDSSYNEQFF. CDR3 coding DNA: TGCGCCAGCAGTTCGGACAGCTCCTACAATGAGCAGTTCTTC.

This chain links TRBV7-2 with TRBJ2-7; no definite D call. Germline assignment: CDR1 SGHTA and CDR2 FQGNSA. With 0 bases removed from V and 4 bases from J, the gap between germline ends came to 13 bases. This CDR3 comprises 15 residues. CDR3 residues: CASSLAQNYKYEQYF. CDR3 DNA: TGTGCCAGCAGCTTAGCGCAAAATTACAAATACGAGCAGTACTTC.

This clone is a singleton in its sample. The chain joins TRBV11-2 to TRBJ1-2, with 11 bases aligning to TRBD1. With 5 bases clipped from V and 5 bases from J, the junction kept 7 bases outside the gene matches. The CDR3 runs to 15 residues. Germline V gives CDR1 SGHAT, CDR2 FQNNGV. Here the CDR3 DNA reads TGTGCCAGCAGCCAGCTCGGGGACAGGGGGTATGGCTACACCTTC. Protein product: CASSQLGDRGYGYTF.

V gene TRBV15 combines with J gene TRBJ1-5, with 8 bases that match TRBD1. V gave up 2 bases and J gave up 8 bases; unmatched junction bases: 14. The V gene's germline CDR1 is LNHNV and CDR2 YYDKDF (reference sequence). The CDR3 covers 17 residues. The chain's CDR3 is CATSRSTGTGFVEPQHF. The CDR3 DNA reads TGTGCCACCAGCAGATCCACCGGGACAGGCTTCGTCGAGCCCCAGCATTTT.

The J gene is TRBJ2-3, the V gene TRBV2; D remains unclear. This CDR3 comprises 14 residues. Trimming removed 7 bases from V and 3 bases from J, with 14 bases in between. In germline, CDR1 is SNHLY, CDR2 FYNNEI. CDR3 sequence reads: CASNGALGTDTQYF. The DNA of the CDR3 is TGTGCCAGCAATGGTGCTCTCGGGACAGATACGCAGTATTTT.

The chain has TRBV19 and TRBJ1-2; D remains unclear. This CDR3 comprises 15 residues. Germline V gene data show CDR1 as LNHDA and CDR2 as SQIVND (reference sequence). V dropped 7 bases and J dropped 6 bases, with 21 bases sitting between them. This chain's CDR3 is CASNPSINRVDGYTF. The DNA for the CDR3 is TGTGCCAGTAACCCTAGTATAAATAGAGTAGATGGCTACACCTTC. Full variable domain (missing parts from reference TRBV19 and TRBJ1-2): DGGITQSPKYLFRKEGQNVTLSCEQNLNHDAMYWYRQDPGQGLRLIYYSQIVNDFQKGDIAEGYSVSREKKESFPLTVTSAQKNPTAFYLCASNPSINRVDGYTFGSGTRLTVV.

This chain connects TRBV24-1 to TRBJ2-1, with TRBD1 matching 7 bases. The CDR3 runs to 16 residues. The trim removed 3 bases at V and 1 base at J, leaving 5 bases unmatched. CDR1 and CDR2 (germline): KGHDR, SFDVKD. The CDR3 loop reads CATSDTSTGSYNEQFF. The CDR3 bases are TGTGCCACCAGTGATACTTCGACAGGGTCCTACAATGAGCAGTTCTTC.

CDR3 coding DNA: TGTGCCAGCAGCTTATTGAAAGGGCAGGGACAGGGGTCAGAGACCCAGTACTTC. As protein: CASSLLKGQGQGSETQYF. V gene TRBV7-2 combines with J gene TRBJ2-5, with 10 bases lining up with TRBD1. Trimming removed 2 bases from V and 4 bases from J; junction bases left unmatched: 13. Germline assignment: CDR1 SGHTA and CDR2 FQGNSA. The length of the CDR3 is 18 residues.

This clone was seen only once. The rearrangement joins TRBV3-1 (or the pseudogene TRBV3-2) to TRBJ2-5; 13 nucleotides match TRBD2. Germline lookup yields CDR1 LGHDT and CDR2 YNNKEL (reference sequence). Trimming took 0 bases from V and 6 from J; bases not matched to a gene: 7. CDR3 size: 17 residues. The CDR3 DNA sequence: TGTGCCAGCAGCCAAGAGGCCGGGACTAGCGGGATTAAGACCCAGTACTTC. Encoded protein: CASSQEAGTSGIKTQYF.

The chain joins TRBV4-3 to TRBJ1-3; D is uncertain. The CDR3 loop spans 16 amino acids. Trimming cost V 4 bases and J 3 bases, with 16 bases left between them. Germline values: CDR1 LGHNA, CDR2 YSLEER. CDR3 coding DNA: TGCGCCAGCAGCCCGAGCCAGGCGGGGAATGGAAACACCATATATTTT. It yields the protein CASSPSQAGNGNTIYF.

This chain joins TRBV3-1 (or the pseudogene TRBV3-2) and TRBJ2-2; D is unresolved. CDR3 length: 15 amino acids. CDR1 LGHDT and CDR2 YNNKEL come from the germline V gene (reference sequence). Between the trimmed V and J ends, which lost 1 base and 8 bases, there was a span of 14 bases. CDR3 loop: CASSQVGHTKGELFF. CDR3 nucleotide sequence: TGTGCCAGCAGCCAAGTAGGGCACACTAAAGGGGAGCTGTTTTTT.

V gene TRBV7-8 combines with J gene TRBJ2-5; 7 nucleotides align to TRBD1. The CDR3 is 14 amino acids. Germline lookup yields CDR1 SGHVS and CDR2 FQNEAQ. With V trimmed by 3 bases and J by 4 bases, 5 bases remained unmatched. CDR3 in DNA: TGTGCCAGCAGCTTTCCGACAGGGACAGAGACCCAGTACTTC. It codes for CASSFPTGTETQYF. The complete variable domain, with remaining parts taken from reference TRBV7-8 and TRBJ2-5, reads GAGVSQSPRYKVAKRGQDVALRCDPISGHVSLFWYQQALGQGPEFLTYFQNEAQLDKSGLPSDRFFAERPEGSVSTLKIQRTQQEDSAVYLCASSFPTGTETQYFGPGTRLLVL.

This clone has more than one count but fewer than ten. The rearrangement uses TRBV10-3 and TRBJ1-1; no definite D call. The CDR3 has 14 residues. The V and J ends lost 4 bases and 0 bases respectively, with 9 bases between them. Germline V gives CDR1 ENHRY, CDR2 SYGVKD. The chain's CDR3 is CAISGRGMNTEAFF. The CDR3 region has the DNA TGTGCCATCAGTGGACGGGGAATGAACACTGAAGCTTTCTTT.

This chain links TRBV11-3 with TRBJ2-7, with 8 bases identical to TRBD1. The CDR3 loop spans 15 amino acids. Germline V gives CDR1 SGHNT, CDR2 YENEEA. V was clipped by 5 bases and J by 3 bases; unmatched bases: 9. The CDR3 coding sequence is TGTGCCAGCAGCCTCCAGACAGGGGTGGTCTACGAGCAGTACTTC. This gives the protein CASSLQTGVVYEQYF.

The chain recombines TRBV3-1 (or the pseudogene TRBV3-2) with TRBJ2-1; 7 bases line up with TRBD2. Unmatched junction bases numbered 7, after V lost 0 bases and J lost 2 bases. Germline V gene data show CDR1 as LGHDT and CDR2 as YNNKEL (reference sequence). The CDR3 runs to 17 residues. CDR3 in amino acids: CASSQDRLAATYNEQFF. The DNA for the CDR3 is TGTGCCAGCAGCCAAGATCGACTAGCAGCGACCTACAATGAGCAGTTCTTC.